A selection of T cell receptor beta chains follows, all from one sample in a study of blood T cell repertoires in COVID-19. The protocol was immunoSEQ multiplex PCR, while the TCRdb copy is restricted to in-frame clones and leaves out a portion. The repertoire holds under 60,000 clones, with about nine tenths as singletons. The sample was peripheral blood. These receptors originate from a human donor in a cohort sampled during active COVID-19. CDR3s include the opening cysteine and the closing phenylalanine or tryptophan. A D gene is named only where the DNA matches it firmly. For some rows the clone size is stated as once, few or many, or as a class when expanded; others skip it.

size,D,J,V,DNA,CDR3
-,TRBD1,TRBJ2-5,TRBV24-1,TGTGCCACCAAGGACAGGGGGAAAGAGACCCAGTACTTC,CATKDRGKETQYF
once,-,TRBJ1-5,TRBV2,TGTGCCAGCAGGGGACTCCGGGACGAACGGCAACCCCAGCATTTT,CASRGLRDERQPQHF
once,-,TRBJ1-2,TRBV5-6,TGTGCCAGCAGCTTGCAGGGTTGGAGTTATGGCTACACCTTC,CASSLQGWSYGYTF
-,TRBD2,TRBJ2-7,TRBV4-2,TGTGCCAGCAGCCAAGCCTGGACTAGCGGGAGGTACGAGCAGTACTTC,CASSQAWTSGRYEQYF
-,-,TRBJ1-3,TRBV2,TGTGCCAGCAGTGAAGGGCACTCTGGAAACACCATATATTTT,CASSEGHSGNTIYF
-,TRBD2,TRBJ2-1,TRBV24-1,TGTGCCACCAGTGACGTCATCGGGGGGTCTCGAGGTGAGCAGTTCTTC,CATSDVIGGSRGEQFF
-,TRBD1,TRBJ1-2,TRBV24-1,TGTGCCACCAGTGAACAGGGACAGGGGAGTGGCTACACCTTC,CATSEQGQGSGYTF
-,-,TRBJ2-7,TRBV5-6,TGTGCCAGCAGCTTCTTCTCCTACGAGCAGTACTTC,CASSFFSYEQYF
-,-,TRBJ1-2,TRBV12-3/TRBV12-4,TGTGCCAGCAGTTTAGACAGGGACTATGGCTACACCTTC,CASSLDRDYGYTF
-,TRBD2,TRBJ2-1,TRBV3-1/TRBV3-2,TGTGCCAGCAGCCGGTTTAGCGGGAGTAATGAGCAGTTCTTC,CASSRFSGSNEQFF
-,-,TRBJ1-1,TRBV10-2,TGCGCCAGCAGGGACCCCGGGGGGACTGAAGCTTTCTTT,CASRDPGGTEAFF
-,-,TRBJ1-5,TRBV7-6,TGTGCCAGCAGCTTTATTAATCAGCCCCAGCATTTT,CASSFINQPQHF
-,-,TRBJ2-1,TRBV3-1/TRBV3-2,TGTGCCAGCAGCCAGGAACTAGTCGAGTACAATGAGCAGTTCTTC,CASSQELVEYNEQFF
-,TRBD1,TRBJ1-6,TRBV4-1,TGCGCCAGCAGCCGCTTCGGACAGGCCCTCTATAATTCACCCCTCCACTTT,CASSRFGQALYNSPLHF
once,-,TRBJ2-5,TRBV4-1,TGCGCCAGCAGCCAAGAAAGGGGGGGGGAGACCCAGTACTTC,CASSQERGGETQYF
-,-,TRBJ2-7,TRBV6-1,TGTGCCAGCAGTGAATCAGGGACAATGTCCCTCGGGGACTTC,CASSESGTMSLGDF
-,-,TRBJ2-5,TRBV11-2,TGTGCCAGCACGGGGGAACAAGAGACCCAGTACTTC,CASTGEQETQYF
-,-,TRBJ2-7,TRBV5-6,TGTGCCAGCAGCTTACCGGGAGTATCAACGGGCGAGCAGTACTTC,CASSLPGVSTGEQYF
-,TRBD2,TRBJ2-7,TRBV19,TGTGCCAGTAGTTCGTCTAGCGGGAGTTCCAGGGGCTTC,CASSSSSGSSRGF
-,-,TRBJ1-2,TRBV27,TGTGCCAGCCGCCGGATCGACGAGGACTACACCTTC,CASRRIDEDYTF